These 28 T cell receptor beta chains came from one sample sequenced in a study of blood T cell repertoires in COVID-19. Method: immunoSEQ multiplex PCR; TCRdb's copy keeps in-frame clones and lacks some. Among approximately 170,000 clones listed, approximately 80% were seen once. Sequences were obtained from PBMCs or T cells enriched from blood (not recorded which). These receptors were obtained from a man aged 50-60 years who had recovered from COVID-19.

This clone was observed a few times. The CDR3 DNA reads TGTGCCAGCAGTTTAACAGGGTTGTTGGGCTATGGCTACACCTTC. Translated, it gives CASSLTGLLGYGYTF. The chain links TRBV28 to TRBJ1-2, with D possibly being TRBD1 (6 bases). This CDR3 has 15 amino acids. The V end lost 2 bases, the J end lost 4 bases, and 14 bases lay between the germline ends. Germline assignment: CDR1 MDHEN and CDR2 SYDVKM.

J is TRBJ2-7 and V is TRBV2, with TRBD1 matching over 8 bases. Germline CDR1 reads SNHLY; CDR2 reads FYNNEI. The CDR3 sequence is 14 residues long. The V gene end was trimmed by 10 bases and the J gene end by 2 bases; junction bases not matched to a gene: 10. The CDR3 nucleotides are TGTGCCACAAACAGGGGGTTAGATCCCTACGAGCAGTACTTC. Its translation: CATNRGLDPYEQYF.

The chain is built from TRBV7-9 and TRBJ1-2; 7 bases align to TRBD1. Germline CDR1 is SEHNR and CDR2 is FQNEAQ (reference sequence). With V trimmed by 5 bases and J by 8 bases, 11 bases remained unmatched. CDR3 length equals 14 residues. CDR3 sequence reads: CASSPRQGATGYTF. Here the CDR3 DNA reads TGTGCCAGCAGCCCCAGACAGGGCGCTACGGGCTACACCTTC.

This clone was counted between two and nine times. This CDR3 is CASSLRGSSSYNSPLHF. CDR3 in DNA: TGTGCCAGCAGCCTGCGGGGTTCAAGCTCCTATAATTCACCCCTCCACTTT. The chain is built from TRBV28 and TRBJ1-6; no firm D call. In germline, CDR1 is MDHEN, CDR2 SYDVKM. V was shortened by 6 bases and J by 0 bases, with 15 bases between the two germline ends. The CDR3 covers 17 residues.

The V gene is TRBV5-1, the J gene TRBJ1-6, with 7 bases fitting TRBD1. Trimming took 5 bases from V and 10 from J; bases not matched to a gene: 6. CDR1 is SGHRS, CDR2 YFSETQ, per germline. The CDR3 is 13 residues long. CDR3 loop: CASRDDRDSPLHF. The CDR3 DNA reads TGCGCCAGCAGGGACGACAGGGACTCACCCCTCCACTTT.

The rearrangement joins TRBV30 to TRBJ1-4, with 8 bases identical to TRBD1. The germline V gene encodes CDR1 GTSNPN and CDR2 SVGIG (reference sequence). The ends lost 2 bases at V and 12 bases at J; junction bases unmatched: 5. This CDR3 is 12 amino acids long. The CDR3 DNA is TGTGCCTGGAGTACAGGGGGGGAAGAACTGTTTTTT. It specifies CAWSTGGEELFF. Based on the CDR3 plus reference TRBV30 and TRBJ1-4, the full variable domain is SQTIHQWPATLVQPVGSPLSLECTVEGTSNPNLYWYRQAAGRGLQLLFYSVGIGQISSEVPQNLSASRPQDRQFILSSKKLLLSDSGFYLCAWSTGGEELFFGSGTQLSVL.

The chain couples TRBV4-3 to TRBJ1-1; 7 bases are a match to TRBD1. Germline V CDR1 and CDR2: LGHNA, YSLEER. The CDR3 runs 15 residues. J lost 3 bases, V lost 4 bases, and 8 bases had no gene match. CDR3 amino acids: CASSPSPGTDTEAFF. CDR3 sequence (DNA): TGCGCCAGCAGCCCATCCCCGGGGACAGACACTGAAGCTTTCTTT.

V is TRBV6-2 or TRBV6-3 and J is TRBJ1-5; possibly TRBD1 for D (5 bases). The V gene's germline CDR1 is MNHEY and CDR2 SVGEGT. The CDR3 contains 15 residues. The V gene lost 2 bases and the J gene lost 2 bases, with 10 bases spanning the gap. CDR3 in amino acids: CASSYKKGRNQPQHF. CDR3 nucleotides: TGTGCCAGCAGTTACAAGAAGGGGCGCAATCAGCCCCAGCATTTT.

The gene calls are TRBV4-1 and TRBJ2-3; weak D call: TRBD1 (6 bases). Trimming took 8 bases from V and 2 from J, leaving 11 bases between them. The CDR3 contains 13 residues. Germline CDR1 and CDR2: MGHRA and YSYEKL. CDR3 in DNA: TGCGCCAGCGGGACACACGTCACAGATACGCAGTATTTT. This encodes CASGTHVTDTQYF.

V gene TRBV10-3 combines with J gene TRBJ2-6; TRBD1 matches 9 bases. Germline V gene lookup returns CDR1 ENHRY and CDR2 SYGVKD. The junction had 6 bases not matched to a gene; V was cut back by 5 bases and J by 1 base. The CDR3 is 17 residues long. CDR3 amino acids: CAISTTGGASGANVLTF. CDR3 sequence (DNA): TGTGCCATCAGTACTACAGGGGGCGCTTCTGGGGCCAACGTCCTGACTTTC.

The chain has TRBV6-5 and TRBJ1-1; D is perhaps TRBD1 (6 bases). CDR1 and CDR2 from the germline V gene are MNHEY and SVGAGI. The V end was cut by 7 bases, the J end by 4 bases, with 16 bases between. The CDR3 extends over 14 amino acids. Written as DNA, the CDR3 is TGTGCCAGCACACAGGGACGTACAGGCACTGAAGCTTTCTTT. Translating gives CASTQGRTGTEAFF.

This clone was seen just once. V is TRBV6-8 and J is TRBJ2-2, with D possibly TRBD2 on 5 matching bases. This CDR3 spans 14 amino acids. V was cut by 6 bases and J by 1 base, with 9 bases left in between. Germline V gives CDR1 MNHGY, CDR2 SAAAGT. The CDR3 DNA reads TGTGCCAGCAGGAGGACTGTGAACACCGGGGAGCTGTTTTTT. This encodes CASRRTVNTGELFF.

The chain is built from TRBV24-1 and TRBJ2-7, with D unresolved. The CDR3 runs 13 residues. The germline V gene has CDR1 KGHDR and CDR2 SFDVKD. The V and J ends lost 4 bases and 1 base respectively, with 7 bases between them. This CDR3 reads CATSDGASYEQYF. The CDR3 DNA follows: TGTGCCACCAGTGACGGAGCGTCCTACGAGCAGTACTTC.

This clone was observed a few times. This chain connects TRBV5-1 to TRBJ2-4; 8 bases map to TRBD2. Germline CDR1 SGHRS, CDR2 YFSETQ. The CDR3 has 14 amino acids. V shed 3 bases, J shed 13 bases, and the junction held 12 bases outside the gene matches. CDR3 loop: CASSSHGDGGEQYF. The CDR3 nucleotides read TGCGCCAGCAGCTCCCACGGGGACGGGGGGGAACAGTACTTC.

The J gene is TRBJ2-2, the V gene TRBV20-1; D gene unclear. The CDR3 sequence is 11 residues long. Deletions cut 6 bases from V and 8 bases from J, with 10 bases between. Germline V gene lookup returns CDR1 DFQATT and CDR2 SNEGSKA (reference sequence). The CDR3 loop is CSAPGPGELFF. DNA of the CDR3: TGCAGTGCCCCTGGGCCGGGGGAGCTGTTTTTT.

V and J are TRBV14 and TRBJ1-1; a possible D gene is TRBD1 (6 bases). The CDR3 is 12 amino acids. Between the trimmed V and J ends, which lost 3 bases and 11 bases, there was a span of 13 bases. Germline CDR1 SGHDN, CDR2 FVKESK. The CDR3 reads CASSQQGLKAFF. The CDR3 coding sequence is TGTGCCAGCAGCCAGCAGGGGCTGAAGGCTTTCTTT. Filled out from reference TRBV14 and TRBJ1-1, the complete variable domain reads EAGVTQFPSHSVIEKGQTVTLRCDPISGHDNLYWYRRVMGKEIKFLLHFVKESKQDESGMPNNRFLAERTGGTYSTLKVQPAELEDSGVYFCASSQQGLKAFFGQGTRLTVV.

This chain's CDR3 is CASTPTGLAGELFF. The CDR3 DNA is TGTGCCAGTACCCCTACAGGCCTCGCCGGGGAGCTGTTTTTT. The chain employs TRBV19 and TRBJ2-2; maybe TRBD1 (5 bases). With 7 bases removed from V and 6 bases from J, the gap between germline ends came to 15 bases. This CDR3 comprises 14 residues. Germline V gene lookup returns CDR1 LNHDA and CDR2 SQIVND (reference sequence).

CDR3 residues: CASSFQARGRSPLHF. CDR3 nucleotide sequence: TGTGCCAGCAGTTTCCAGGCCCGGGGGAGGTCACCCCTCCACTTT. This chain uses TRBV28 with TRBJ1-6; a weak D match, TRBD1 (5 bases). CDR3 length: 15 amino acids. Between the trimmed V and J ends, which lost 3 bases and 10 bases, there was a span of 16 bases. Germline V gives CDR1 MDHEN, CDR2 SYDVKM.

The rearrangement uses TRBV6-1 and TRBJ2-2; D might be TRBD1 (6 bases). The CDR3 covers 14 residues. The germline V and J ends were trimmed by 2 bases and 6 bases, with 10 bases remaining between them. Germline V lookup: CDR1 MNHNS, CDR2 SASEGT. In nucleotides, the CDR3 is TGTGCCAGCAGTGAACGTGCAGGGGCCGGGGAGCTGTTTTTT. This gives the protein CASSERAGAGELFF.

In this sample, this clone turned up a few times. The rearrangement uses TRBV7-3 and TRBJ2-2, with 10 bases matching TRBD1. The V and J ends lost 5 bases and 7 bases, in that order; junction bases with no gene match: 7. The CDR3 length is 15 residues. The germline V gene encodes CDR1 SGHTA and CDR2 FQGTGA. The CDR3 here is CASSQPGQGYGELFF. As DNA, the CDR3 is TGTGCCAGCAGCCAACCGGGACAGGGGTACGGGGAGCTGTTTTTT.

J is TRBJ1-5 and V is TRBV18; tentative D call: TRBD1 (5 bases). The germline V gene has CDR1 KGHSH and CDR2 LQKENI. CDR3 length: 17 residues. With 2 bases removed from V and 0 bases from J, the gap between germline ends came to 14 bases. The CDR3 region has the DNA TGTGCCAGCTCACCAGTGTCTTTCGACAGTAGCAATCAGCCCCAGCATTTT. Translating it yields CASSPVSFDSSNQPQHF.

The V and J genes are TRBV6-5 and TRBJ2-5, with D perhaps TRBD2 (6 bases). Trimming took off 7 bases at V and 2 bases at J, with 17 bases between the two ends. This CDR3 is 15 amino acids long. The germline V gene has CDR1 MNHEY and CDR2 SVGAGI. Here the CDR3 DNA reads TGTGCCAGCAAGGGTGCGGCAGGGAGGCAAGAGACCCAGTACTTC. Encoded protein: CASKGAAGRQETQYF.

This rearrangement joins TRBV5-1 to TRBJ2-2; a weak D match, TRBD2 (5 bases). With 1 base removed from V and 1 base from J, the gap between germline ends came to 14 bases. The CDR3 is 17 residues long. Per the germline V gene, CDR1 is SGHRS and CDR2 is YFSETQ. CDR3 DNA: TGCGCCAGCAGCTTGAATGTTGGACTGCTGAACACCGGGGAGCTGTTTTTT. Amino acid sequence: CASSLNVGLLNTGELFF.

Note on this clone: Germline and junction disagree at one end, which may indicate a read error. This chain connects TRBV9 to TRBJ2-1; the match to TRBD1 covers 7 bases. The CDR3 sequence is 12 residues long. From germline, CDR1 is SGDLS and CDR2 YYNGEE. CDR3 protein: CASSGESGGRVF. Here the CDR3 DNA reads TGTGCCAGCAGCGGCGAGTCAGGGGGAAGGGTCTTC.

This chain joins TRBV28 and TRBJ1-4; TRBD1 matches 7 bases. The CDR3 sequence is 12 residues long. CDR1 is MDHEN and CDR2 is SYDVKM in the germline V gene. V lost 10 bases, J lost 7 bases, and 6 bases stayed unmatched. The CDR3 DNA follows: TGTGCCACAGGGGCAGGGGGTGAAAAACTGTTTTTT. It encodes CATGAGGEKLFF.

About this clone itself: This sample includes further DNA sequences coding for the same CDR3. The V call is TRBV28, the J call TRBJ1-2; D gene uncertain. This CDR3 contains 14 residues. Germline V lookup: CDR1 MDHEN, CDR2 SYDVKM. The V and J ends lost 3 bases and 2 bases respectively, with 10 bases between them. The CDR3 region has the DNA TGTGCCAGCAGTTTGGGCGCCGGAAACTATGGCTACACCTTC. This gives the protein CASSLGAGNYGYTF.

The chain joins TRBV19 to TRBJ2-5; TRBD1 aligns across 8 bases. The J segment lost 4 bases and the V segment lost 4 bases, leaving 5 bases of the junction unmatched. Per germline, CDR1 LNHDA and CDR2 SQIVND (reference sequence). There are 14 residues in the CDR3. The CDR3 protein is CASSTGGFGETQYF. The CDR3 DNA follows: TGTGCCAGTAGTACAGGGGGCTTCGGAGAGACCCAGTACTTC.

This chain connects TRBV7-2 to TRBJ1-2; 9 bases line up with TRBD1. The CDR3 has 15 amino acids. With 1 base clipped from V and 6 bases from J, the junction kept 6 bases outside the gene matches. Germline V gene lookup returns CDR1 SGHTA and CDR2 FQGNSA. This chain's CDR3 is CASSLDPRDRDGYTF. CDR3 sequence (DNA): TGTGCCAGCAGCTTAGATCCCCGGGACAGGGATGGCTACACCTTC.